A selection of T cell receptor beta chains follows, all from one sample in a study of blood T cell repertoires in COVID-19. Produced via immunoSEQ multiplex PCR; TCRdb's table is partial and in-frame only. The sample yields about 180,000 clones, nearly 80% seen once. Specimen: peripheral blood. These receptors came from a woman in her sixties or seventies with acute or convalescent COVID-19. CDR3s include the opening cysteine and the closing phenylalanine or tryptophan. D genes are given only for firm matches. Clone size, where shown, is once, few, many, or a class for clones that have expanded.

D | J | size | length | V | DNA | CDR3
TRBD2 | TRBJ2-3 | . | 16 | TRBV5-1 | TGCGCCAGCAGCTTGGACGTGACTAGCGGCACAGATACGCAGTATTTT | CASSLDVTSGTDTQYF
. | TRBJ2-7 | . | 12 | TRBV30 | TGTGCCTGGAGTGCACAGGACTACGAGCAGTACTTC | CAWSAQDYEQYF
TRBD2 | TRBJ2-1 | . | 17 | TRBV29-1 | TGCAGCGTTGCCGGGACTAGCGGGAGTATCACCTACAATGAGCAGTTCTTC | CSVAGTSGSITYNEQFF
. | TRBJ1-5 | few | 16 | TRBV4-2 | TGTGCCAGCAGCCAAGATGCCGACAGGCCAAATCAGCCCCAGCATTTT | CASSQDADRPNQPQHF
TRBD2 | TRBJ2-1 | . | 16 | TRBV5-4 | TGTGCCAGCAGCCCCGCAGGGGTAGCGGGGGCCAATGAGCAGTTCTTC | CASSPAGVAGANEQFF
. | TRBJ1-1 | . | 14 | TRBV2 | TGTGCCAGCAGCAGAGGATTTTCGAACACTGAAGCTTTCTTT | CASSRGFSNTEAFF
TRBD1 | TRBJ2-1 | . | 15 | TRBV11-3 | TGTGCCAGCAGCTCGGACAGGGGGAATTACAATGAGCAGTTCTTC | CASSSDRGNYNEQFF
. | TRBJ1-1 | once | 14 | TRBV19 | TGTGCCAGTATTTCGTCCTGGGCGAACACTGAAGCTTTCTTT | CASISSWANTEAFF
. | TRBJ2-7 | . | 13 | TRBV3-1/TRBV3-2 | TGTGCCAGCAGCCAAGTACTGAACTACGAGCAGTACTTC | CASSQVLNYEQYF
. | TRBJ2-7 | . | 13 | TRBV27 | TGTGCCAGCAGTTTCCACCCCGGAGGGGAGCAGTACTTC | CASSFHPGGEQYF
TRBD1 | TRBJ2-1 | . | 16 | TRBV7-3 | TGTGCCAGCAGCTTACTATCAGGGGGAACCTACAATGAGCAGTTCTTC | CASSLLSGGTYNEQFF
. | TRBJ2-7 | . | 14 | TRBV19 | TGTGCCAGTAGTATAGCTACAGGGATGCAGGAGCAGTACTTC | CASSIATGMQEQYF
TRBD1 | TRBJ2-5 | . | 13 | TRBV12-3/TRBV12-4 | TGTGCCAGTCGACAGGGGGGCCAAGAGACCCAGTACTTC | CASRQGGQETQYF
. | TRBJ1-6 | few | 13 | TRBV27 | TGTGCCAGCAGCCGGGAAAATAATTCACCCCTCCACTTT | CASSRENNSPLHF
. | TRBJ1-1 | . | 13 | TRBV3-1/TRBV3-2 | TGTGCCAGCAGCCAGATCAGGGGCGGTGAAGCTTTCTTT | CASSQIRGGEAFF
. | TRBJ2-2 | . | 12 | TRBV5-5 | TGTGCCAGCAGCTCGCGTACCGGGGAGCTGTTTTTT | CASSSRTGELFF
. | TRBJ1-2 | few | 13 | TRBV3-1/TRBV3-2 | TGTGCCAGCAGCCAAGAGGGACAATCGGGCTACACCTTC | CASSQEGQSGYTF
TRBD1 | TRBJ1-2 | . | 18 | TRBV7-9 | TGTGCCAGCAGCTTATGGCTCGGGACAGGGGGCCTTCAGAATGGCTACACCTTC | CASSLWLGTGGLQNGYTF
TRBD1 | TRBJ1-3 | . | 16 | TRBV5-6 | TGTGCCAGCAGCTTATTAGGGACAGATCAAGTAAACACCATATATTTT | CASSLLGTDQVNTIYF
TRBD1 | TRBJ1-4 | . | 15 | TRBV3-1/TRBV3-2 | TGTGCCAGCAGCGGGAGGACAGGGCGAAGTGAAAAACTGTTTTTT | CASSGRTGRSEKLFF
TRBD2 | TRBJ2-3 | . | 17 | TRBV30 | TGTGCCTGGAGCCTCGGACTAGCGGGAAGGCACACAGATACGCAGTATTTT | CAWSLGLAGRHTDTQYF
TRBD2 | TRBJ2-7 | . | 16 | TRBV7-3 | TGTGCCAGCAGCCCCAACATAGCGGGAGCGTCGGGCGAGCAGTACTTC | CASSPNIAGASGEQYF
. | TRBJ2-5 | . | 16 | TRBV7-8 | TGTGCCAGCAGCTTAGGGATGGGGACATCCCAAGAGACCCAGTACTTC | CASSLGMGTSQETQYF
TRBD1 | TRBJ1-1 | . | 14 | TRBV7-9 | TGTGCCAGCAGCTATCGGGACAGGGCGGGACGAGCTTTCTTT | CASSYRDRAGRAFF
. | TRBJ1-5 | . | 13 | TRBV2 | TGTGCCAGCAGTGAACACAGAGATCAGCCCCAGCATTTT | CASSEHRDQPQHF